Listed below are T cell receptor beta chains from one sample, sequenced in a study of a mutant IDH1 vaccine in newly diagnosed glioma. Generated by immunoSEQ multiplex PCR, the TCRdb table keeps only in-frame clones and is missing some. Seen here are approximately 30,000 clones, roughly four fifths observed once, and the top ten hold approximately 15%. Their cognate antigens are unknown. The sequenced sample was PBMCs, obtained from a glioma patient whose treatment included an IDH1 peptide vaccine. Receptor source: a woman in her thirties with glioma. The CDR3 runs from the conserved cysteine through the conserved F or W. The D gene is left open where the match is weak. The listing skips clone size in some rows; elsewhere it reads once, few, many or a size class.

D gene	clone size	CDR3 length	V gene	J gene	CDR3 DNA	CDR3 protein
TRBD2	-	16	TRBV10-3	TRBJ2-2	TGTGCCATTGGACTAGCGGGGGGCCCGAACACCGGGGAGCTGTTTTTT	CAIGLAGGPNTGELFF
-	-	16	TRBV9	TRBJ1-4	TGTGCCAGCAGCTCCCAGGATGGGGGGACTAATGAAAAACTGTTTTTT	CASSSQDGGTNEKLFF
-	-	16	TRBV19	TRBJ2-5	TGTGCCAGTAGTATACGGGGCCGGCTGTACCAAGAGACCCAGTACTTC	CASSIRGRLYQETQYF
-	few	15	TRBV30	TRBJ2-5	TGTGCCTGGAGTGCTGCTGGCTCTATTGGAGAGACCCAGTACTTC	CAWSAAGSIGETQYF
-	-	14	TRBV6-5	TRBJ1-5	TGTGCCAGCAGTTACCGGCCGGGGAATCAGCCCCAGCATTTT	CASSYRPGNQPQHF
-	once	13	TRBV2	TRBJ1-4	TGTGCCGGGGCTCAGGGTGATAAAGAAAAACTGTTTTTT	CAGAQGDKEKLFF
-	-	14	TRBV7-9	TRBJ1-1	TGTGCCAGCAGCTTTGGACAGATGAACACTGAAGCTTTCTTT	CASSFGQMNTEAFF
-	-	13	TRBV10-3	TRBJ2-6	TGTGCCACACAGGGCTCTGGGGCCAACGTCCTGACTTTC	CATQGSGANVLTF
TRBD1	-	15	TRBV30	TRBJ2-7	TGTGCCTGGTCCAGGGGGACAGGGATAATATACGAGCAGTACTTC	CAWSRGTGIIYEQYF
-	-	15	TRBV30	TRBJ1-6	TGTGCCTGGAGTGCCCGGGACAAGAATAATTCACCCCTCCACTTT	CAWSARDKNNSPLHF
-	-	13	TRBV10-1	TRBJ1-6	TGCGCCAGCAGTGAGTTGAAAGATTCACCCCTCCACTTT	CASSELKDSPLHF
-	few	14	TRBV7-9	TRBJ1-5	TGTGCCAGCAGCTTAGGGCATATCGATCAGCCCCAGCATTTT	CASSLGHIDQPQHF
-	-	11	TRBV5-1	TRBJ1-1	TGCGCCAGCATCTCGAACACTGAAGCTTTCTTT	CASISNTEAFF
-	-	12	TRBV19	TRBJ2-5	TGTGCCAGTAGTATTCAGGGGAAGACCCAGTACTTC	CASSIQGKTQYF
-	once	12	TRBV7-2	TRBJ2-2	TGTGCCAGCAGCGGAGAGAAGCGGGAGCTGTTTTTT	CASSGEKRELFF
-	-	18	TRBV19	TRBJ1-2	TGTGCCAGTAGTATAGATCACGGGGGCCCCACCTCTAACTATGGCTACACCTTC	CASSIDHGGPTSNYGYTF
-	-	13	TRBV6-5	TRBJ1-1	TGTGCCAGCAGTTACAATGAGAACACTGAAGCTTTCTTT	CASSYNENTEAFF
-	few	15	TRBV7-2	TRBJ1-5	TGTGCCAGCAGCTTCCCCGGGACGGCGGGTCAGCCCCAGCATTTT	CASSFPGTAGQPQHF
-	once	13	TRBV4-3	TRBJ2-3	TGCGCCAGCAGCCAAGAAATCTTAGATACGCAGTATTTT	CASSQEILDTQYF
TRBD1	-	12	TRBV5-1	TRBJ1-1	TGCGCCAGTACCTCAGGGGGCACTGAAGCTTTCTTT	CASTSGGTEAFF
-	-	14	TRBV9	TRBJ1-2	TGTGCCAGCAGCTCGACCAGGGTTAACTATGGCTACACCTTC	CASSSTRVNYGYTF
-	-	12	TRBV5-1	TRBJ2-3	TGCGCCAGCAGCCTTGAGGAAGATACGCAGTATTTT	CASSLEEDTQYF
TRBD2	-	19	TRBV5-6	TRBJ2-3	TGTGCCAGCAGCTTACTAGCGGGGGGGCCCTACGGGGGCACAGATACGCAGTATTTT	CASSLLAGGPYGGTDTQYF
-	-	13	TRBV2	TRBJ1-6	TGTGCCAGCGGCCTTCTACAAAATTCACCCCTCCACTTT	CASGLLQNSPLHF
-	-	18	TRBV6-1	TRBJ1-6	TGTGCCAGCAGTAAAGACGGGGGCCTTAGCTCCTATAATTCACCCCTCCACTTT	CASSKDGGLSSYNSPLHF
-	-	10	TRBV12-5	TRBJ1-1	TGTGCTAGTGGAACTAAGGAGGCTTTCTTT	CASGTKEAFF
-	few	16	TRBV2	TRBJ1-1	TGTGCCAGCTCCCTGGACAGATACAAAATGAACACTGAAGCTTTCTTT	CASSLDRYKMNTEAFF
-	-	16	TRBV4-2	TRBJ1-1	TGTGCCAGCAGCCAAGAACTCTCCAGGGAGGGCACTGAAGCTTTCTTT	CASSQELSREGTEAFF